This T cell receptor beta chain was documented in a study of yellow fever vaccine responses in identical twins (dated by TCRdb to between 2017 and 2018). For context, the study as a whole: In the study, vaccine-responding T cell clones were precisely tracked in identical twins. The full study reports these points: According to the authors, in identical twins the way T cells responded to vaccination appeared partly convergent and partly personalized.

A word on this clonotype: What this receptor recognizes is not known. Nothing much larger sits one base from this clone, and base qualities are not available.

Library method: RT-PCR. TCRdb lists the instrument as Illumina HiSeq 2500. Starting from the raw public reads, TCRdb applied fastp trimming at Q25, assembled clones with MiXCR and retained in-frame beta chains. Rows merge per CDR3 protein into single entries with the most common DNA and genes. This sample gives under 3,500 distinct CDR3 sequences in total; roughly 87% of them show up just once. Less than 2% of the sample goes to the ten largest clones. From the cysteine through the phenylalanine, the CDR3 covers 12 amino acids. CDR3 DNA only is kept here, 36 bases in frame from base 1. Looking up the germline V gene yields CDR1 SNHLY and CDR2 FYNNEI. V was cut back by 7 bases and J by 2 bases, leaving a gap of 7 bases between them.

The rearranged segments are TRBV2 and TRBJ2-3, with the D gene too uncertain to name. This receptor was obtained from a female donor who received the yellow fever vaccine. This sample comprised T cells from blood (PBMCs), unsorted or a sorted subset (not recorded which), obtained before or after yellow fever vaccination (not recorded which). The DNA sequence is TGTGCCAGCAATCGAGACACAGATACGCAGTATTTT. This yields the protein CASNRDTDTQYF.